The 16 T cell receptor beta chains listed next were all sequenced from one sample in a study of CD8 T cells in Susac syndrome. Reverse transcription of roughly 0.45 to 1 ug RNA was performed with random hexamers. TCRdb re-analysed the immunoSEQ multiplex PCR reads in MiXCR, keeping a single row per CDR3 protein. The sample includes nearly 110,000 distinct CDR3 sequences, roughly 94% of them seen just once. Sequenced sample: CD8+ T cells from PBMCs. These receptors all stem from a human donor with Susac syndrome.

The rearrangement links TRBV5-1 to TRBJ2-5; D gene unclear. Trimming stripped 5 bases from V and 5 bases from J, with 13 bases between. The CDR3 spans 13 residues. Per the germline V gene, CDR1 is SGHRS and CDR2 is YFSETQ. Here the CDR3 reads CASRIEAWETQYF. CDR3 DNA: TGCGCCAGCAGAATTGAGGCTTGGGAGACCCAGTACTTC. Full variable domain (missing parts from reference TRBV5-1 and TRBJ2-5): KAGVTQTPRYLIKTRGQQVTLSCSPISGHRSVSWYQQTPGQGLQFLFEYFSETQRNKGNFPGRFSGRQFSNSRSEMNVSTLELGDSALYLCASRIEAWETQYFGPGTRLLVL.

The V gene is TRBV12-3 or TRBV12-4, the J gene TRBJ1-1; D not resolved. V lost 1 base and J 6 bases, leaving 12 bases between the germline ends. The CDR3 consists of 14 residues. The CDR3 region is CASSLGFRVPEAFF. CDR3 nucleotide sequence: TGTGCCAGCAGTTTAGGCTTTAGGGTCCCTGAAGCTTTCTTT.

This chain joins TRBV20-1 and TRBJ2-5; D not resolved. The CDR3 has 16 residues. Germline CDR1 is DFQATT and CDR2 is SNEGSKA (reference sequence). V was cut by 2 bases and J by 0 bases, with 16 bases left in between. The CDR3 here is CSARLGEAKYQETQYF. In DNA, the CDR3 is TGCAGTGCTAGACTGGGCGAAGCGAAGTACCAAGAGACCCAGTACTTC.

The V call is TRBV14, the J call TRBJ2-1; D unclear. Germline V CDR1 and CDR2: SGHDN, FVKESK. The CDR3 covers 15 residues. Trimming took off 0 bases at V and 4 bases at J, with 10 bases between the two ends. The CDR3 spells CASSQEELTYNEQFF. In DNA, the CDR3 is TGTGCCAGCAGCCAAGAAGAACTCACTTACAATGAGCAGTTCTTC.

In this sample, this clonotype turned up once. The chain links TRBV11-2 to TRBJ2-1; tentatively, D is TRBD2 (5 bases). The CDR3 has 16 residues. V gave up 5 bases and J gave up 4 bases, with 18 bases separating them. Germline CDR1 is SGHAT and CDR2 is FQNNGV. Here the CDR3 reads CASSPGRAAFYNEQFF. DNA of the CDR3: TGTGCCAGCAGCCCCGGGCGGGCTGCATTTTACAATGAGCAGTTCTTC. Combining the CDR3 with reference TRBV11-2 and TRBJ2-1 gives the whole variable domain EAGVAQSPRYKIIEKRQSVAFWCNPISGHATLYWYQQILGQGPKLLIQFQNNGVVDDSQLPKDRFSAERLKGVDSTLKIQPAKLEDSAVYLCASSPGRAAFYNEQFFGPGTRLTVL.

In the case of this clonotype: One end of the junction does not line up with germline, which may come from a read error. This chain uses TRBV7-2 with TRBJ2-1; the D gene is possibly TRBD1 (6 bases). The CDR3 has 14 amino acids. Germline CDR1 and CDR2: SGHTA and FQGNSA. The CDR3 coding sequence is TGTGCCAGCACCGATACAGGGTCGATCAATCAGCAGTTCTTC. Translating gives CASTDTGSINQQFF.

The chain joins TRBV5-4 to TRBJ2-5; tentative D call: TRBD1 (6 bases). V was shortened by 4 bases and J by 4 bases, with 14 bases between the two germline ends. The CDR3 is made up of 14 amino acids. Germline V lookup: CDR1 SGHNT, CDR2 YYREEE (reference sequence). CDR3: CASSIVGAGETQYF. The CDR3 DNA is TGTGCCAGCAGCATCGTGGGGGCTGGAGAGACCCAGTACTTC.

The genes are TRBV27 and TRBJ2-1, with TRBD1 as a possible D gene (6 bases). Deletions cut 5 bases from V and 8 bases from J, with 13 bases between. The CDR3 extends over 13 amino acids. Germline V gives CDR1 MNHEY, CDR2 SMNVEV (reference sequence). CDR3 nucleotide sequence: TGTGCCAGCAGTGTATACAGGGCAGATGAGCAGTTCTTC. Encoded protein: CASSVYRADEQFF.

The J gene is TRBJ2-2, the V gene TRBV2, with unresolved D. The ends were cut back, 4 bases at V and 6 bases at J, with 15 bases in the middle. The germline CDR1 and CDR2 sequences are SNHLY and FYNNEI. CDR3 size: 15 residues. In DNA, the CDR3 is TGTGCCAGCAGTGCCCTCTTAAATTCCCCCGGGGAGCTGTTTTTT. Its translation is CASSALLNSPGELFF.

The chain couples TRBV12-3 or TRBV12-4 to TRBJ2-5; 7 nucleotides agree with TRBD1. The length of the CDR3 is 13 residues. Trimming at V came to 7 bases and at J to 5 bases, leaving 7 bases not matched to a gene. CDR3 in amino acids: CASTLGGAETQYF. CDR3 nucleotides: TGTGCCAGCACCCTAGGGGGCGCCGAGACCCAGTACTTC.

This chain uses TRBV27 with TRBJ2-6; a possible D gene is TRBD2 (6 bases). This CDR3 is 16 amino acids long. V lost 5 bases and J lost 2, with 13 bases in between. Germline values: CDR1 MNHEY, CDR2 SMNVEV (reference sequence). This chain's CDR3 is CASSPRWGAGANVLTF. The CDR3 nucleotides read TGTGCCAGCAGTCCCCGTTGGGGGGCTGGGGCCAACGTCCTGACTTTC.

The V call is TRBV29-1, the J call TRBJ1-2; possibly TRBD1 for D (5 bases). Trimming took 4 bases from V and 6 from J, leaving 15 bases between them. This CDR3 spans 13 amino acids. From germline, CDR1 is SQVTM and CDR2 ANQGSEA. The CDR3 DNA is TGCAGCGTTGTATCTGGGCAGGGAAATGGCTACACCTTC. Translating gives CSVVSGQGNGYTF.

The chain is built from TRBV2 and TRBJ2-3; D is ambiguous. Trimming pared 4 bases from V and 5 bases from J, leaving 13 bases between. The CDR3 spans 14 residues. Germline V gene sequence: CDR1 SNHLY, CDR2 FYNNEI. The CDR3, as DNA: TGTGCCAGCAGTGTGGTTTCGGATCAAGATACGCAGTATTTT. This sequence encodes CASSVVSDQDTQYF.

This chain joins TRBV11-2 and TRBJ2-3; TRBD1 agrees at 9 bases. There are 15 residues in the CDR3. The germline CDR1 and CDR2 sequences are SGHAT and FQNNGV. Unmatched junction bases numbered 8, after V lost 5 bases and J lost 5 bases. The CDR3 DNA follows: TGTGCCAGCAGCCAGGACAGGGGAGAAGGAGATACGCAGTATTTT. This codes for CASSQDRGEGDTQYF.

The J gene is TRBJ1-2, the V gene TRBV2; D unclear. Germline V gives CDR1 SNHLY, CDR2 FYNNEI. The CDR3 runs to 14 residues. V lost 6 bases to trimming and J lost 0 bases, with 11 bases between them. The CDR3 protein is CASSGKLANYGYTF. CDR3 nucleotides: TGTGCCAGCAGCGGGAAGCTAGCTAACTATGGCTACACCTTC.

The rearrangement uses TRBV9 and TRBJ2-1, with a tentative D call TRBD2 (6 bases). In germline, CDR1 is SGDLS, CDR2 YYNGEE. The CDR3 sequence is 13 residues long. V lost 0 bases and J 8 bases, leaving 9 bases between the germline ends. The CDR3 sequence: CASSVVERDEQFF. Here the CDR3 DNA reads TGTGCCAGCAGCGTAGTGGAGCGGGATGAGCAGTTCTTC.